This note documents a single TCR beta chain sequence. Only in-frame clones appear in the TCRdb table, and some are missing; sequencing was by immunoSEQ multiplex PCR. The sample records 90,000 to 130,000 clones, about 75% being singletons. CDR3 size: 15 residues. Trimming cost V 3 bases and J 6 bases; bases outside gene matches: 4. Germline V gene data show CDR1 as SGHTA and CDR2 as FQGTGA. This sample was taken from a study of blood T cell repertoires in COVID-19. About the study: COVID-19 samples collected from the United States, Italy and Spain covered acute and convalescent phases. PBMCs, B-cell-depleted T cells, or T cells were the source of the cDNA or gDNA that made up the material.

The V and J genes are TRBV7-3 and TRBJ2-3, with 12 bases that match TRBD2. Specimen: peripheral blood. The TCR comes from an elderly woman with active or convalescent COVID-19. CDR3 sequence (DNA): TGTGCCAGCAGCTTCCTAGCGGGAGGGCGGGATACGCAGTATTTT. Translating gives CASSFLAGGRDTQYF.